This TCR beta chain originates from a study of identical twins. Overall study findings and caveats: Cord blood beta clonotypes present at high abundance carried fewer insertions; no such pattern appeared in memory repertoires. Findings depended on cross-sectional statistics rather than tracking the same donors.

Each CDR3 protein is one row after TCRdb ran MiXCR on the 5' RACE reads. The repertoire holds 200,000 to 250,000 distinct CDR3 sequences, around 15% seen once, with around 8.9% in the top ten. This CDR3 has 11 residues. Germline V gene sequence: CDR1 MDHEN, CDR2 SYDVKM. Trimming stripped 7 bases from V and 5 bases from J, with 8 bases between. This clonotype was seen a few times. What it binds is not known. Source material: memory (CD45RO+) T cells sorted from blood. This chain connects TRBV28 to TRBJ1-2; D ambiguous. This clonotype was obtained from a woman under 30 in good health. DNA of the CDR3: TGTGCCAGCACCTCAACTTATGGCTACACCTTC. It yields the protein CASTSTYGYTF.